The following is a T cell receptor beta chain sequence with its context. Its antigen is unidentified. This sample is part of a study of cytotoxic CD8 clonotypes in ibrutinib-treated CLL. Overall study context: By median around 74 months, 12 had progressed and approximately 15 stayed remitted; responses had been 2 complete and roughly 25 partial. Mean productive templates were around 260,000; mean productive rearrangements were roughly 94,000.

CDR3 length equals 12 residues. Trimming took 11 bases from V and 6 from J, leaving 14 bases between them. Germline CDR1 and CDR2: SGHTA and FQGTGA. Assay: immunoSEQ multiplex PCR; the TCRdb copy retains only in-frame clones and omits some. The table lists 110,000 to 150,000 clones, around 76% of them singletons. The study's findings and limits: On treatment, the uncommon public clonotypes contracted or remained stable.

This clonotype was sampled from a human donor with chronic lymphocytic leukemia. The chain joins TRBV7-3 to TRBJ2-1, with unresolved D. The sequenced sample was PBMCs, obtained after 24 months of ibrutinib treatment. The CDR3 is CASGPSPNEQFF. CDR3 DNA sequence: TGTGCCTCCGGGCCGTCCCCCAATGAGCAGTTCTTC.